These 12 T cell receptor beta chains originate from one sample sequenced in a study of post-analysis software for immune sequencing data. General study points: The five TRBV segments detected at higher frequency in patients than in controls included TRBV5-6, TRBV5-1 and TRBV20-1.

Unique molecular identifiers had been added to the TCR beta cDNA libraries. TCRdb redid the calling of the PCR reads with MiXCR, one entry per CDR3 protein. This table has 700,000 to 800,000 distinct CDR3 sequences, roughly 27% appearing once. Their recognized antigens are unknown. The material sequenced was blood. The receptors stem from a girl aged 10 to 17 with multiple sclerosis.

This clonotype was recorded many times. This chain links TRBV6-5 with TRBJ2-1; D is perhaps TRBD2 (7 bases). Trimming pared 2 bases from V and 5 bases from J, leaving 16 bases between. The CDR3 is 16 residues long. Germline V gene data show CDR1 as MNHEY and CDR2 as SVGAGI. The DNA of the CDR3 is TGTGCCAGCAGTTACCAAGGCGCGGGGGCTCACAATGAGCAGTTCTTC. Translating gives CASSYQGAGAHNEQFF.

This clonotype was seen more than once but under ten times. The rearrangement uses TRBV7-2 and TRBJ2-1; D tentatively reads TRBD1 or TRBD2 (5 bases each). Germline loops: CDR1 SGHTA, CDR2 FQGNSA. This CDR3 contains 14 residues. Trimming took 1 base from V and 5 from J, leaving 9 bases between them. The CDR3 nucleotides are TGTGCCAGCAGCTTAGTGGGACCCAACAATGAGCAGTTCTTC. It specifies CASSLVGPNNEQFF.

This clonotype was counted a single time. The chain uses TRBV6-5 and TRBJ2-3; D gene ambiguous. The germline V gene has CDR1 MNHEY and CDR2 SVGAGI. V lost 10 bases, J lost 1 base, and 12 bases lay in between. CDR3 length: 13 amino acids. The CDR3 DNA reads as TGTGCCAACAATTTTGCAGGCACAGATACGCAGTATTTT. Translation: CANNFAGTDTQYF.

Here the CDR3 reads CSAPRTSGRHPDTQYF. CDR3 sequence (DNA): TGCAGTGCTCCCCGGACTAGCGGGAGACACCCAGATACGCAGTATTTT. The chain links TRBV20-1 to TRBJ2-3, with 13 bases matching TRBD2. V shed 5 bases, J shed 4 bases, and the junction held 9 bases outside the gene matches. This CDR3 comprises 16 residues. Germline V gene lookup returns CDR1 DFQATT and CDR2 SNEGSKA (reference sequence).

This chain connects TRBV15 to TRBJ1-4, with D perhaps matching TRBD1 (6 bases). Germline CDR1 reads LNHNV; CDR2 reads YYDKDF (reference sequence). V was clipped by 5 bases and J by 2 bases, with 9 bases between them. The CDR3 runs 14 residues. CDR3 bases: TGTGCCACCAGCCTGGGGGGCACTAATGAAAAACTGTTTTTT. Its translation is CATSLGGTNEKLFF.

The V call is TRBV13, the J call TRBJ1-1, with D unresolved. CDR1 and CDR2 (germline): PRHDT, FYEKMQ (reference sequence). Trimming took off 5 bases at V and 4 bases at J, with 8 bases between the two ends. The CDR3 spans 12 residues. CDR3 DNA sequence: TGTGCCAGCAGCCGAACCCTCACTGAAGCTTTCTTT. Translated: CASSRTLTEAFF.

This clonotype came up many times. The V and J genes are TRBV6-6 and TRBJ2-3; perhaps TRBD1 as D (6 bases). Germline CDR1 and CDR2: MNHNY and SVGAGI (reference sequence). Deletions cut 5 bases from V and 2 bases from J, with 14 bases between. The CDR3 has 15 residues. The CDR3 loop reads CASSGGRGSTDTQYF. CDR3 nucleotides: TGTGCCAGCAGTGGAGGCAGGGGATCCACAGATACGCAGTATTTT.

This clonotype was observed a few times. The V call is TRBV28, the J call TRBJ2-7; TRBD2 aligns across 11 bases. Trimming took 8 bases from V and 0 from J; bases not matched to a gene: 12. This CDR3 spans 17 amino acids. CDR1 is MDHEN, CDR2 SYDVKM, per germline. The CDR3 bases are TGTGCCAGCGGGACTAGCGGACAACCCTCAGGCTCCTACGAGCAGTACTTC. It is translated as CASGTSGQPSGSYEQYF.

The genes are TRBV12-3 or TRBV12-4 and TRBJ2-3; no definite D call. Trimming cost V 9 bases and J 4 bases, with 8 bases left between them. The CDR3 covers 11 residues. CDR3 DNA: TGTGCCAGAGTCAGAGCAGATACGCAGTATTTT. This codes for CARVRADTQYF.

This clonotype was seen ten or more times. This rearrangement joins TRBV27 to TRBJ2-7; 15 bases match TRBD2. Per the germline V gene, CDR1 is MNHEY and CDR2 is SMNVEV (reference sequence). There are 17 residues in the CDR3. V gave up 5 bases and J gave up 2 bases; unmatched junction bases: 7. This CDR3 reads CASSAGLAGGPPYEQYF. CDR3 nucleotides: TGTGCCAGCAGTGCAGGACTAGCGGGAGGGCCCCCCTACGAGCAGTACTTC.

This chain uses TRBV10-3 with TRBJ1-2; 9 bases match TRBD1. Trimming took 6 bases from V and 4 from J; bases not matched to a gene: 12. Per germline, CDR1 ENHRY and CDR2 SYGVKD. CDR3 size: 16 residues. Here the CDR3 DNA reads TGTGCCATCAGGGAGACTTCGGACAGGGGCGCCTATGGCTACACCTTC. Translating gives CAIRETSDRGAYGYTF.

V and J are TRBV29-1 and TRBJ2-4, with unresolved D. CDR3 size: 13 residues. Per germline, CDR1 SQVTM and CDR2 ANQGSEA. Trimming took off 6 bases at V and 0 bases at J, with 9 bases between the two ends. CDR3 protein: CSVHEEAKNIQYF. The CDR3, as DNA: TGCAGCGTGCACGAAGAAGCCAAAAACATTCAGTACTTC.